This is a list of T cell receptor beta chains from one sample in a study of shared clonotypes between healthy human individuals. Sequencing used immunoSEQ multiplex PCR; TCRdb keeps in-frame clones, though not all of them. The sample lists over a million clones, 75% to 85% occurring once. Material for sequencing was memory CD4+ T cells from PBMCs. The receptors were gathered from a man in his late teens or twenties in good health. Some clones in this sample may be carry-over from other donors' samples. Both conserved end residues are part of each CDR3. The D gene is left open where the match is weak. Not all rows give a size; the values are once, few, many and, for expanded clones, a class.

clone_size j_call d_call v_call cdr3_nt cdr3_aa
- TRBJ2-3 TRBD2 TRBV28 TGTGCCAGCAGTTTATTCGGGGGGACAGATACGCAGTATTTT CASSLFGGTDTQYF
many TRBJ1-6 - TRBV6-5 TGTGCCAGCAGTACCGGGATCCTTAATTCACCCCTCCACTTT CASSTGILNSPLHF
- TRBJ2-3 - TRBV7-2 TGTGCCAGCAGCACCGGGGCGGATACGCAGTATTTT CASSTGADTQYF
few TRBJ1-4 - TRBV6-5 TGTGCCAGCAGCCCCACATGGGGGAATGAAAAACTGTTTTTT CASSPTWGNEKLFF
- TRBJ1-2 - TRBV6-5 TGTGCCACCTCCCCCCAGGCGGGCTATGGCTACACCTTC CATSPQAGYGYTF
- TRBJ1-1 - TRBV27 TGTGCCAGCAGTTTAAGAGTCAGTGGGGCTGAAGCTTTCTTT CASSLRVSGAEAFF
- TRBJ2-1 TRBD2 TRBV28 TGTGCCAGCAGAAATAGCGGGAGTAGTTATGAGCAGTTCTTC CASRNSGSSYEQFF
- TRBJ2-5 TRBD1 TRBV5-1 TGCGCCAGCAGCTTGCGTCCAGGGGGCCAAGAGACCCAGTACTTC CASSLRPGGQETQYF
few TRBJ2-7 TRBD2 TRBV18 TGTGCCAGCTCACGACTAGCGGGAGACGAGCAGTACTTC CASSRLAGDEQYF
few TRBJ1-1 - TRBV7-2 TGTGCCAGCAGCCCGGGACAACGGCTCACTGAAGCTTTCTTT CASSPGQRLTEAFF
once TRBJ1-5 TRBD1 TRBV18 TGTGCCAGCTCACCCTTCGCAGGGGGACGCAATCAGCCCCAGCATTTT CASSPFAGGRNQPQHF
- TRBJ2-3 - TRBV7-3 TGTGCCAGCAGCCAAAGCGGAAGCACAGATACGCAGTATTTT CASSQSGSTDTQYF
- TRBJ2-7 - TRBV21-1 TGTGCCAGCAGCAAAGCGCTACCGCGACTAGGTCGCTACGAGCAGTACTTC CASSKALPRLGRYEQYF
few TRBJ1-1 - TRBV20-1 TGCAGTCCCGGGGGATTCACTGAAGCTTTCTTT CSPGGFTEAFF
once TRBJ2-7 - TRBV4-1 TGCGCCAGCAGCCAAGAACCGCAATCCCCCTCCTACGAGCAGTACTTC CASSQEPQSPSYEQYF
- TRBJ2-5 TRBD2 TRBV5-1 TGCGCCAGCAGCTTAGGACTAGCGGGAGGGCCGAATCCAGAGACCCAGTACTTC CASSLGLAGGPNPETQYF
- TRBJ2-6 - TRBV14 TGTGCCAGCAGCCAAGAAAGGTACCTGCCCTCTGGGGCCAACGTCCTGACTTTC CASSQERYLPSGANVLTF
- TRBJ1-3 - TRBV18 TGTGCCAGCTCACCAACCCAGGGAGGTGGAAACACCATATATTTT CASSPTQGGGNTIYF
many TRBJ1-2 - TRBV5-6 TGTGCCAGCAGCACTTACAGACTATCGGAGGACTATGGCTACACCTTC CASSTYRLSEDYGYTF
- TRBJ2-7 - TRBV6-5 TGTGCCAGCAGTTATCGGCCATACTCCGACTACGAGCAGTACTTC CASSYRPYSDYEQYF
- TRBJ2-3 - TRBV7-3 TGTGCCAGCAGCTTAACTAGAGAAGATACGCAGTATTTT CASSLTREDTQYF
- TRBJ1-5 - TRBV19 TGTGCCAGTAGTAATGGGACACGGTATGGGCCCCAGCATTTT CASSNGTRYGPQHF
once TRBJ2-2 TRBD2 TRBV11-2 TGTGCCAGCAGCCCCCAGGGACTAGTCATGACCGGGGAGCTGTTTTTT CASSPQGLVMTGELFF
- TRBJ2-7 - TRBV28 TGTGCCAGCAACGACGGCGCCTTCAGCTCCTACGAGCAGTACTTC CASNDGAFSSYEQYF
- TRBJ2-1 TRBD2 TRBV28 TGTGCCAGCAGTTTATTTGCGGGAGGGGGGAGCTCCTACAATGAGCAGTTCTTC CASSLFAGGGSSYNEQFF
- TRBJ2-2 - TRBV6-1 TGTGCCAGCAGTCCCGTGTCCAGCACCGGGGAGCTGTTTTTT CASSPVSSTGELFF
- TRBJ1-5 TRBD1 TRBV6-5 TGTGCCAGCAGAAACAGGGGGGAGAGCAATCAGCCCCAGCATTTT CASRNRGESNQPQHF
- TRBJ1-2 - TRBV10-3 TGTGCCATCAGCACCAATGGGGAGGGACCTGGCTATGGCTACACCTTC CAISTNGEGPGYGYTF
- TRBJ2-7 TRBD1 TRBV4-1 TGCGCCAGCAGCCAAGAGCCCGGACAGGGGTTCTACGAGCAGTACTTC CASSQEPGQGFYEQYF
- TRBJ1-5 - TRBV9 TGTGCCAGCAGCGTAGATGTGGTAGATCAGCCCCAGCATTTT CASSVDVVDQPQHF
- TRBJ2-5 TRBD2 TRBV5-1 TGCGCCAGCAGCAAACCAGAAGGGACTAGCGCAGAGACCCAGTACTTC CASSKPEGTSAETQYF
once TRBJ2-7 TRBD2 TRBV5-6 TGTGCCAGCAGCTTGGGGTTGGGGACTAGCGGGTACGAGCAGTACTTC CASSLGLGTSGYEQYF
- TRBJ2-4 - TRBV6-5 TGTGCCTCCACGGGCCCAGCCAAAAACATTCAGTACTTC CASTGPAKNIQYF
- TRBJ2-2 TRBD1 TRBV15 TGTGCCACCAGCAGCAAGGGACAGGGTAGCACCGGGGAGCTGTTTTTT CATSSKGQGSTGELFF
- TRBJ2-7 TRBD2 TRBV11-2 TGTGCCAGCAGCCGGACTAGCGTCTCCTACGAGCAGTACTTC CASSRTSVSYEQYF
- TRBJ2-7 - TRBV7-8 TGTGCCAGCAGCTTAGGGGGCGGGCCTGGCGCCTACGAGCAGTACTTC CASSLGGGPGAYEQYF
few TRBJ1-4 - TRBV18 TGTGCCAGCTCACCAATAGGGTTCAATGAAAAACTGTTTTTT CASSPIGFNEKLFF
- TRBJ1-5 - TRBV2 TGTGCCAGCAGCGGGATCCAAAATTACCAGCCCCAGCATTTT CASSGIQNYQPQHF
- TRBJ2-1 - TRBV25-1 TGTGCCAGCAGTGAATTATCAGCGACCACCTACAATGAGCAGTTCTTC CASSELSATTYNEQFF
- TRBJ1-5 - TRBV5-1 TGCGCCAGCAGCTTGGAGGGAAGGCAGCCCCAGCATTTT CASSLEGRQPQHF
- TRBJ2-1 - TRBV28 TGTGCCAGCAGTTTACGGGCGGGAAGAGGCGTCAATGAGCAGTTCTTC CASSLRAGRGVNEQFF
- TRBJ2-4 - TRBV30 TGTGCCTGGAGTGTACAGGCGGTCGAGATTCAGTACTTC CAWSVQAVEIQYF
- TRBJ2-1 - TRBV4-2 TGTGCCAGCAGCCAAGAAGGCGGTCGAGGGGACGAGCAGTTCTTC CASSQEGGRGDEQFF
few TRBJ1-2 - TRBV5-1 TGCGCCAGCAGCGTAATGACGGCAATGGATGGCTACACCTTC CASSVMTAMDGYTF
few TRBJ1-6 TRBD1 TRBV30 TGTGCCTGGGGACAGGCCTCTTCACCCCTCCACTTT CAWGQASSPLHF
- TRBJ1-2 TRBD1 TRBV19 TGTGCCAGTAGTCGTGACAGGGCCAACTATGGCTACACCTTC CASSRDRANYGYTF
- TRBJ1-2 - TRBV6-5 TGTGCCAGCAGTTACTCGCAGGGGAACTATGGCTACACCTTC CASSYSQGNYGYTF
- TRBJ2-3 TRBD1 TRBV5-8 TGTGCCAGCAGCTTGGCAGGGGGAAGCACAGATACGCAGTATTTT CASSLAGGSTDTQYF
- TRBJ1-1 - TRBV28 TGTGCCAGCAGGTGGGGTAGGGACACTGAAGCTTTCTTT CASRWGRDTEAFF
- TRBJ2-6 - TRBV19 TGTGCCAATTCCGTAGCTGGGGCCAACGTCCTGACTTTC CANSVAGANVLTF
- TRBJ1-2 TRBD1 TRBV6-1 TGTGCCAGCAGACCTCCGGGACAGACTTTCTATGGCTACACCTTC CASRPPGQTFYGYTF
- TRBJ2-7 - TRBV27 TGTGCCAGCAGTCCGGGACTCGACTACGAGCAGTACTTC CASSPGLDYEQYF
- TRBJ1-5 - TRBV5-1 TGCGCCAGCAGCACACTCGTAGGACAGCCCCAGCATTTT CASSTLVGQPQHF
few TRBJ1-1 - TRBV6-5 TGTGCCAGCAGTACACAGGGTAGGGAGACTGAAGCTTTCTTT CASSTQGRETEAFF
- TRBJ1-2 - TRBV28 TGTGCCAGCTCGGGGGGTCGGGGCTACACCTTC CASSGGRGYTF
once TRBJ2-3 TRBD1 TRBV19 TGTGCCAGTAGTACAGGGCAGGGGGCGATAGATACGCAGTATTTT CASSTGQGAIDTQYF
- TRBJ1-1 - TRBV27 TGTGCCAGCAGTTTACCAGGGACTGAAGCTTTCTTT CASSLPGTEAFF
- TRBJ2-5 - TRBV27 TGTGCCAGCCAATCTCATGGGGCGGACCAAGAGACCCAGTACTTC CASQSHGADQETQYF
- TRBJ2-7 TRBD2 TRBV5-4 TGTGCCAGCAGCCTCCAACTAGCGGGGATCTCCTACGAGCAGTACTTC CASSLQLAGISYEQYF